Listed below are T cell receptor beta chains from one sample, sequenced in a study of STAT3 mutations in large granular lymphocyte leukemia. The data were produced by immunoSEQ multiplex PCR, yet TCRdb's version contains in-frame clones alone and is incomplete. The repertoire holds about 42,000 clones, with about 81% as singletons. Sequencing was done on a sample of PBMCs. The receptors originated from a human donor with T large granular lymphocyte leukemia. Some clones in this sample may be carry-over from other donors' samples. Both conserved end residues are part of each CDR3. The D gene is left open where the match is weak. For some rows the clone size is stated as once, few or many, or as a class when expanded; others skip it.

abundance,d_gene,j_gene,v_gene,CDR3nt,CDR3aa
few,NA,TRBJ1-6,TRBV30,TGTGCCTGGAGTCTCGGGGGGCCTAGGTCACCCCTCCACTTT,CAWSLGGPRSPLHF
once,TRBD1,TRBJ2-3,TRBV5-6,TGTGCCAGCAGCTTGGTTGGCAGGACAGGGCCAGATACGCAGTATTTT,CASSLVGRTGPDTQYF
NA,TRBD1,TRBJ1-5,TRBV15,TGTGCCACCAGCAGAGGGGACAGAAGCAATCAGCCCCAGCATTTT,CATSRGDRSNQPQHF
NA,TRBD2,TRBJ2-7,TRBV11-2,TGTGCCAGCAGCCCAACTAGCGGGGGGGCCTACGAGCAGTACTTC,CASSPTSGGAYEQYF
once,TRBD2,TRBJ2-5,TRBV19,TGTGCCAGTAGTATAGCAGCGGGGGTTCAAGAGACCCAGTACTTC,CASSIAAGVQETQYF
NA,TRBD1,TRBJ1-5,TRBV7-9,TGTGCCAGCAGCTTAGACTACAGGGGGCGTATTCAGCCCCAGCATTTT,CASSLDYRGRIQPQHF
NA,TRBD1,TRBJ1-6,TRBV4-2,TGTGCCAGCAGCCAAGAAGGTTGGGACAGGGATAATTCACCCCTCCACTTT,CASSQEGWDRDNSPLHF
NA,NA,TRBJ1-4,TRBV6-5,TGTGCCAGCAGTAGCTTCTCTGCTGAAAAACTGTTTTTT,CASSSFSAEKLFF
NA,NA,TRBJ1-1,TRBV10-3,TGTGCCACCGGTGGGCAGGATGAAGCTTTCTTT,CATGGQDEAFF
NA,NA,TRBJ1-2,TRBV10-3,TGTGCCATCAGTGGGGGGATCTATGGCTACACCTTC,CAISGGIYGYTF
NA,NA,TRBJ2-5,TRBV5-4,TGTGCCAGCAGCCCGGGATCGACAGTCCAAGAGACCCAGTACTTC,CASSPGSTVQETQYF
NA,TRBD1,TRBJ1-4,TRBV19,TGTGCCAGTAGTATCGGTACAGGGGACGAAAAACTGTTTTTT,CASSIGTGDEKLFF
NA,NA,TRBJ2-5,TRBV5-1,TGCGCCAGCAGCCGGGACTCGAAGGGTGAGACCCAGTACTTC,CASSRDSKGETQYF
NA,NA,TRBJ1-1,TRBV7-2,TGTGCCAGCAGCCAGGGGATGAACACTGAAGCTTTCTTT,CASSQGMNTEAFF
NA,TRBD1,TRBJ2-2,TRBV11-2,TGTGCCAGCAGCTCGGGACAGGGCGGCGGGGAGCTGTTTTTT,CASSSGQGGGELFF
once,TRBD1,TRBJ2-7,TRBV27,TGTGCCAGCAGCTGGGACAGGGGTTTCGAGGAGCAGTACTTC,CASSWDRGFEEQYF
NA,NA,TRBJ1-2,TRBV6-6,TGTGCCAGCAGTCGGGGACGGGCCGATAACTATGGCTACACCTTC,CASSRGRADNYGYTF
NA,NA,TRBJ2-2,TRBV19,TGTGCCAGTAGCCAAGGGGGGAGATCCGGGGCCGGGGAGCTGTTTTTT,CASSQGGRSGAGELFF
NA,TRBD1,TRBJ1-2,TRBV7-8,TGTGCCAGCAGCGGTGACAGGGGGGTCGGCTACACCTTC,CASSGDRGVGYTF
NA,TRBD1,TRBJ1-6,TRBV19,TGTGCCAGTAGCACCCTAGTCGGGACAGGGAGTAATTCACCCCTCCACTTT,CASSTLVGTGSNSPLHF
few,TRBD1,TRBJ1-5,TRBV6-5,TGTGCCAGCAGTTACACAGGGGGTAATCAGCCCCAGCATTTT,CASSYTGGNQPQHF
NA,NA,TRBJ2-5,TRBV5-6,TGTGCCAGCAGCCCATGGAATTACCAAGAGACCCAGTACTTC,CASSPWNYQETQYF
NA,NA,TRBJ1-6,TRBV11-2,TGTGCCAGCAGCTTAGAGGGGCAGGGGACTTCACCCCTCCACTTT,CASSLEGQGTSPLHF
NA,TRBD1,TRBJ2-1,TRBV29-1,TGCAGCGGTACAGGGGGAGGCAGGAATGAGCAGTTCTTC,CSGTGGGRNEQFF
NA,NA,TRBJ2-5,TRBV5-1,TGCGCCAGCAGCTTGGGTTCCCCGGCGGAGACCCAGTACTTC,CASSLGSPAETQYF
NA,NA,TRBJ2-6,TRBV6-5,TGTGCCAGCAGTTACACGCGTTTCCCTGGGGCCAACGTCCTGACTTTC,CASSYTRFPGANVLTF
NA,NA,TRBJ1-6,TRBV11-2,TGTGCCAGCAGCTTAGATGTAAATTCACCCCTCCACTTT,CASSLDVNSPLHF
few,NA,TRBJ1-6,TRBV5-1,TGCGCCAGCAGCTCCGGACTGGCGATGGGTTCACCCCTCCACTTT,CASSSGLAMGSPLHF
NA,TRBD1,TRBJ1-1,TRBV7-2,TGTGCCAGCAGTCGGACAGGGGGCGGGTACACTGAAGCTTTCTTT,CASSRTGGGYTEAFF
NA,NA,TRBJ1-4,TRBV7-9,TGTGCCAGCAGCTTCGCCCAGGGTATAACTAATGAAAAACTGTTTTTT,CASSFAQGITNEKLFF
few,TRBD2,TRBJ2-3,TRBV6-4,TGTGCCAGCAGTGAGCGGGGGGGCACAGATACGCAGTATTTT,CASSERGGTDTQYF
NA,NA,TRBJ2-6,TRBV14,TGTGCCAGCAGCCAAGGTGGGGCCAACGTCCTGACTTTC,CASSQGGANVLTF
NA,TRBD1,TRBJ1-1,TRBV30,TGTGCCTCAAGTACAGGGGGAATCATGAACACTGAAGCTTTCTTT,CASSTGGIMNTEAFF
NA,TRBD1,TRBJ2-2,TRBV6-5,TGTGCTGGACAGGATGCGAACACCGGGGAGCTGTTTTTT,CAGQDANTGELFF
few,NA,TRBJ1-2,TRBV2,TGTGCCGGCCAAAAGGGGGTTGATGGCTACACCTTC,CAGQKGVDGYTF
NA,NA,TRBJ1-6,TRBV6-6,TGTGCCAGCAGTCATCCCCAGGGTCCGGGGATTTCACCCCTCCACTTT,CASSHPQGPGISPLHF